This entry features one T cell receptor beta chain sequence. What it binds is unknown. This specimen comes from a study of shared clonotypes between healthy human individuals. In the study overall: Researchers assigned three CD4 naive, three CD4 memory, two CD8 naive and one CD8 memory plate to each donor. Overall study findings and caveats: Naive subsets, compared against memory subsets, generally had larger estimated richness values. The researchers took only blood, and tissue repertoires probably look different. Rarefaction showed that sequencing of sorted subsets was incomplete (despite large depth).

The method was immunoSEQ multiplex PCR; TCRdb's version includes in-frame clones alone and lacks a portion of them. Of 2 million to 3 million clones in the sample, under 95% are singletons; the top ten hold roughly 0.39%. Germline CDR1 and CDR2: MDHEN and SYDVKM. With 5 bases removed from V and 5 bases from J, the gap between germline ends came to 27 bases. The CDR3 is made up of 18 amino acids. The sample consisted of naive CD4+ T cells from PBMCs. Specified subset: CD45RA+ positively selected. The sequence derives from a young man in good health. Some clones in this sample may be carry-over from other donors' samples. V and J are TRBV28 and TRBJ1-2; tentatively, D is TRBD1 (5 bases). The CDR3 protein is CASSLLYPDRLRGYGYTF. The CDR3 region has the DNA TGTGCCAGCAGTCTACTATACCCCGACAGATTACGTGGTTATGGCTACACCTTC.